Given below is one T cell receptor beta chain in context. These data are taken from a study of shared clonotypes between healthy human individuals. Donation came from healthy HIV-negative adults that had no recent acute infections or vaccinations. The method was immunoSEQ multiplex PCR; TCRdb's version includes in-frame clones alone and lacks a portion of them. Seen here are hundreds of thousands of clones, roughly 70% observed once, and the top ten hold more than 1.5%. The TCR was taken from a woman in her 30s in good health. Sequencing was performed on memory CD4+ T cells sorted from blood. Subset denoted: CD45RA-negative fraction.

CDR3: CASTTGGSEETQYF. The CDR3 DNA is TGTGCCAGTACGACAGGGGGTAGCGAAGAGACCCAGTACTTC. The chain combines TRBV19 with TRBJ2-5; TRBD1 matches at 9 bases. Per the germline V gene, CDR1 is LNHDA and CDR2 is SQIVND (reference sequence). Losses at the gene ends were 7 bases for V and 3 bases for J; bases not matched to a gene: 6. This CDR3 region has 14 residues.